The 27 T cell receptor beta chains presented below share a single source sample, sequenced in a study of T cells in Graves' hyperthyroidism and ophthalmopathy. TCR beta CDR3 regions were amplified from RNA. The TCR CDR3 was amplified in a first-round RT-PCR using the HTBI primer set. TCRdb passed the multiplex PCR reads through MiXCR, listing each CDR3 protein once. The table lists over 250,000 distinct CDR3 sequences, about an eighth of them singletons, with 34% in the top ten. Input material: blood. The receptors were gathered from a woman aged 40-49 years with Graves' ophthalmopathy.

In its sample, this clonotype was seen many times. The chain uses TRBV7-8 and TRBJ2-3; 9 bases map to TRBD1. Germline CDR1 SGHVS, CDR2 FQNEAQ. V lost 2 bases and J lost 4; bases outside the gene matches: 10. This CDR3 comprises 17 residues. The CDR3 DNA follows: TGTGCCAGCAGCTTACTACGAGGACAGGGGAGGGCAGATACGCAGTATTTT. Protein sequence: CASSLLRGQGRADTQYF.

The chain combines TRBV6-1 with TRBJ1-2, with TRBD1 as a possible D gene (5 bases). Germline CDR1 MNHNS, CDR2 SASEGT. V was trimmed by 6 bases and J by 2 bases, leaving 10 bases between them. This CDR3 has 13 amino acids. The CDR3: CASSRDENYGYTF. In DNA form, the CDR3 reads TGTGCCAGCAGCCGGGACGAAAACTATGGCTACACCTTC.

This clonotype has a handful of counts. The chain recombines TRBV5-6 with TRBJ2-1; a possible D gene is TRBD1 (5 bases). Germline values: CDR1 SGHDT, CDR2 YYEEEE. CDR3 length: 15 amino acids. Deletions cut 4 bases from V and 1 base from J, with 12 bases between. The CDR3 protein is CASSQGPGSYNEQFF. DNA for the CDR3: TGTGCCAGCAGCCAGGGCCCGGGTTCCTACAATGAGCAGTTCTTC.

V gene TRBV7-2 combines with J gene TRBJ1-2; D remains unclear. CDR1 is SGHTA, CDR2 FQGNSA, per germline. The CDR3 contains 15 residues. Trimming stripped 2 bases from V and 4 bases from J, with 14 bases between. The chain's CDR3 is CASSLTKTATYGYTF. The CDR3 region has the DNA TGTGCCAGCAGCTTAACCAAGACGGCGACCTATGGCTACACCTTC.

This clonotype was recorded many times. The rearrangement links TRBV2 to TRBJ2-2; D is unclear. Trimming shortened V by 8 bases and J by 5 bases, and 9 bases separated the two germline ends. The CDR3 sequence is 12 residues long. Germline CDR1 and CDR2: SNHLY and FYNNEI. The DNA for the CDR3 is TGTGCCAGCCCCACGACAACCGGGGAGCTGTTTTTT. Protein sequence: CASPTTTGELFF.

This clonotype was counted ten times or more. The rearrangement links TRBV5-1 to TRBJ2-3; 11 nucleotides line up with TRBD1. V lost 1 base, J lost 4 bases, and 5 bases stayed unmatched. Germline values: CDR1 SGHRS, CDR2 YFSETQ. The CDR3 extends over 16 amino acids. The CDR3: CASSLQGQGAPDTQYF. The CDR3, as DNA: TGCGCCAGCAGCTTGCAAGGACAGGGGGCTCCAGATACGCAGTATTTT.

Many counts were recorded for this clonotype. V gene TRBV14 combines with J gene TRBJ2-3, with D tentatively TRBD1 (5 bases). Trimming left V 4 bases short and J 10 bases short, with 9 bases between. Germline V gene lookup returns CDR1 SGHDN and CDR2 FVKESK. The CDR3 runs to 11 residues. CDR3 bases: TGTGCCAGCAGCCGGGGCCTCGCGCAGTATTTT. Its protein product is CASSRGLAQYF.

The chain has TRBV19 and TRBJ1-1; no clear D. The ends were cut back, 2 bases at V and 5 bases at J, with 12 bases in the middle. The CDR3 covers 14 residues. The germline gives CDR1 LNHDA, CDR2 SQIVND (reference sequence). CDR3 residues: CASSIRSGGTEAFF. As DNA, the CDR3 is TGTGCCAGTAGTATAAGATCGGGCGGGACTGAAGCTTTCTTT.

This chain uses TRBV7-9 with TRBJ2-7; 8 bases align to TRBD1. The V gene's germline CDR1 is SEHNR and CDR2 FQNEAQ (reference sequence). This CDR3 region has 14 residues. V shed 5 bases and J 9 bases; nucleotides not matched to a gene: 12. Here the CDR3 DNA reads TGTGCCAGCAGCCTTGCCTCGACAGGGGCCGGGCAGTACTTC. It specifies CASSLASTGAGQYF.

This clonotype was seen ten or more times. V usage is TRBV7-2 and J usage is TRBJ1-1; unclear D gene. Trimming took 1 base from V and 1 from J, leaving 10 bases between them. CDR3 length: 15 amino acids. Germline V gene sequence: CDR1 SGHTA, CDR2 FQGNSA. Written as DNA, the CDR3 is TGTGCCAGCAGCTTAGACGGAGGTCCGAACACTGAAGCTTTCTTT. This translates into CASSLDGGPNTEAFF. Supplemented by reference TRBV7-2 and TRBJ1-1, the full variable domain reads GAGVSQSPSNKVTEKGKDVELRCDPISGHTALYWYRQSLGQGLEFLIYFQGNSAPDKSGLPSDRFSAERTGGSVSTLTIQRTQQEDSAVYLCASSLDGGPNTEAFFGQGTRLTVV.

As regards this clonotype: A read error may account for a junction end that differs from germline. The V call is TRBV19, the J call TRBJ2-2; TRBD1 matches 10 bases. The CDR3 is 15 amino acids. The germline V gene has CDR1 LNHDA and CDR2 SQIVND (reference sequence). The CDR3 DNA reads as TGTGCCAATATCAGGGGACAGGGGAACGCCGGGGAGCTGTTTTTT. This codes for CANIRGQGNAGELFF.

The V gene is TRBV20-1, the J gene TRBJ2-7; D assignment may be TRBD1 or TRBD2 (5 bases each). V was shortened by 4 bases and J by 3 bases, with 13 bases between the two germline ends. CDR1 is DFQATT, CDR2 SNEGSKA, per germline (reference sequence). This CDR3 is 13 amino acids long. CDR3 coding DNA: TGCAGTGCTATCCGGGACGGCGGCTACGAGCAGTACTTC. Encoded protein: CSAIRDGGYEQYF.

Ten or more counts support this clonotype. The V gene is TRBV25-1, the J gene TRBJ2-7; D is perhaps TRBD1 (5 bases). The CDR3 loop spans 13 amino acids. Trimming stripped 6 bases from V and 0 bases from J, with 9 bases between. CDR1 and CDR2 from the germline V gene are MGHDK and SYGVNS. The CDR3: CASRGENSYEQYF. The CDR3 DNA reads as TGTGCCAGCAGAGGGGAAAACTCCTACGAGCAGTACTTC.

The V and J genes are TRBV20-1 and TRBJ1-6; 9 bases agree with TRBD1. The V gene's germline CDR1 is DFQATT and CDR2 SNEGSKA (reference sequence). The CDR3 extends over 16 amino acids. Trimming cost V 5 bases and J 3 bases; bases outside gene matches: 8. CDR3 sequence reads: CSALPGQGFYNSPLHF. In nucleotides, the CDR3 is TGCAGTGCTCTACCGGGACAGGGATTCTATAATTCACCCCTCCACTTT.

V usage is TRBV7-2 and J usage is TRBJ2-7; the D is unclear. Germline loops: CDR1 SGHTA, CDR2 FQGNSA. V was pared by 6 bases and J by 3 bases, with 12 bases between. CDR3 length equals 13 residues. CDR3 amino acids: CASRSSLVYEQYF. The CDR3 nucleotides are TGTGCCAGCAGGTCCTCTTTAGTCTACGAGCAGTACTTC. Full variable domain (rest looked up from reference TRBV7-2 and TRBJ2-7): GAGVSQSPSNKVTEKGKDVELRCDPISGHTALYWYRQSLGQGLEFLIYFQGNSAPDKSGLPSDRFSAERTGGSVSTLTIQRTQQEDSAVYLCASRSSLVYEQYFGPGTRLTVT.

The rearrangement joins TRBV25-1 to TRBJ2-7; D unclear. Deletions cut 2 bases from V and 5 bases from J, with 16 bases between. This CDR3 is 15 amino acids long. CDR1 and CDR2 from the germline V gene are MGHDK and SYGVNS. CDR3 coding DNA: TGTGCCAGCAGTGAACGGGTCGGTAATCACCACGAGCAGTACTTC. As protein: CASSERVGNHHEQYF.

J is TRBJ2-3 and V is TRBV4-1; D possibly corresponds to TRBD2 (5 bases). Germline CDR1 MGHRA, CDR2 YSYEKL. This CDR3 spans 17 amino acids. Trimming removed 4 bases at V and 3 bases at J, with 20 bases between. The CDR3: CASSLITRARRTDTQYF. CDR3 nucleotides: TGCGCCAGCAGCCTCATAACTCGGGCCCGGAGGACAGATACGCAGTATTTT.

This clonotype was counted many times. CDR3 region: CASSYSSVSPYEQYF. As DNA, the CDR3 is TGTGCCAGCAGTTACTCGTCAGTCTCGCCCTACGAGCAGTACTTC. The rearrangement links TRBV6-6 to TRBJ2-7; D remains unclear. The CDR3 runs 15 residues. V was cut by 0 bases and J by 2 bases, with 11 bases left in between. The germline V gene encodes CDR1 MNHNY and CDR2 SVGAGI (reference sequence).

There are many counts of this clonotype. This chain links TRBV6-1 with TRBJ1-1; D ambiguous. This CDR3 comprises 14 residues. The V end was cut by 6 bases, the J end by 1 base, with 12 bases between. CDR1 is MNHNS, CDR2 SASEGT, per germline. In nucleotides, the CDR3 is TGTGCCAGCAGCCCGTCCCATAGGAACACTGAAGCTTTCTTT. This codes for CASSPSHRNTEAFF.

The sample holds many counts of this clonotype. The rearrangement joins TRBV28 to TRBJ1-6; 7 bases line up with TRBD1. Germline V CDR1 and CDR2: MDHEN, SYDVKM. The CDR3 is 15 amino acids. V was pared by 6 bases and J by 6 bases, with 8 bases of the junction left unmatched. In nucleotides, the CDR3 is TGTGCCAGCAGAGGCGGGGGACAGCCTAATTCACCCCTCCACTTT. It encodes CASRGGGQPNSPLHF.

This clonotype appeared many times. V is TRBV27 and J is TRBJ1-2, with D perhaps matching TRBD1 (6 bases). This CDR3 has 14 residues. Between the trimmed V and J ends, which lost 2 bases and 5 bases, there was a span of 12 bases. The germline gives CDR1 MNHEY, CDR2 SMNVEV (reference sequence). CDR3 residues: CASSLIGTGYGYTF. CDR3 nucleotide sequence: TGTGCCAGCAGTTTAATAGGTACAGGGTATGGCTACACCTTC.

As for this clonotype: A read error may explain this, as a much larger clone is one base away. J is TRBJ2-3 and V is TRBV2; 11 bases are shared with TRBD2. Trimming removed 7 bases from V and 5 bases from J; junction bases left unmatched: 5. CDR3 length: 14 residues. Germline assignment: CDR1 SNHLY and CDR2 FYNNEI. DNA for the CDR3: TGTGCCAGCACTAGCGGGAGGACGAGAGATACGCAGTATTTT. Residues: CASTSGRTRDTQYF.

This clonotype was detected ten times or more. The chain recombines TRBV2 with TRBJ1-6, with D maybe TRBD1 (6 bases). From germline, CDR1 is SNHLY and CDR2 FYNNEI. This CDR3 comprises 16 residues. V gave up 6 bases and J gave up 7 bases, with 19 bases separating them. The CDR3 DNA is TGTGCCAGCAGGGGGGCCGGGGACCCGGCGAATTCACCCCTCCACTTT. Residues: CASRGAGDPANSPLHF.

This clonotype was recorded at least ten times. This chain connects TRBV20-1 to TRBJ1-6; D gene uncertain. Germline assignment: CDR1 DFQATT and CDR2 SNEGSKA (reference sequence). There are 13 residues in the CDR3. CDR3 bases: TGCGGGTTCGGGAAGATGTCGGGCTCACCCCTCCACTTT. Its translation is CGFGKMSGSPLHF.

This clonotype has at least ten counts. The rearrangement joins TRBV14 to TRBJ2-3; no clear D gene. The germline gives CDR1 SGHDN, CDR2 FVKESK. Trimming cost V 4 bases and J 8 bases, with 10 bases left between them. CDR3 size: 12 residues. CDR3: CASSPGVGTQYF. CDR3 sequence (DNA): TGTGCCAGCAGCCCCGGTGTGGGTACGCAGTATTTT.

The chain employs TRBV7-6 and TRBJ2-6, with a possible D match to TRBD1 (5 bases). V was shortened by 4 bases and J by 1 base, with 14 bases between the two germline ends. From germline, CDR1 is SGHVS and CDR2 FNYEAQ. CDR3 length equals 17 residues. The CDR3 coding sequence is TGTGCCAGCAGCTGGACAATCGAGATTTCTGGGGCCAACGTCCTGACTTTC. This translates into CASSWTIEISGANVLTF.

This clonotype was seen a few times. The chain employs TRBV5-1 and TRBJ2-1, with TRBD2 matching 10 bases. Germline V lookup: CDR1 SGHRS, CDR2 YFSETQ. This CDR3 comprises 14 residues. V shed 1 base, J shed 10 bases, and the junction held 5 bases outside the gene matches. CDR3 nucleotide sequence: TGCGCCAGCAGCTTGAGCGGGGGGGCCGAAGAGCAGTTCTTC. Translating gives CASSLSGGAEEQFF. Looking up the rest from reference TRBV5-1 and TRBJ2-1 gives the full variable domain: KAGVTQTPRYLIKTRGQQVTLSCSPISGHRSVSWYQQTPGQGLQFLFEYFSETQRNKGNFPGRFSGRQFSNSRSEMNVSTLELGDSALYLCASSLSGGAEEQFFGPGTRLTVL.